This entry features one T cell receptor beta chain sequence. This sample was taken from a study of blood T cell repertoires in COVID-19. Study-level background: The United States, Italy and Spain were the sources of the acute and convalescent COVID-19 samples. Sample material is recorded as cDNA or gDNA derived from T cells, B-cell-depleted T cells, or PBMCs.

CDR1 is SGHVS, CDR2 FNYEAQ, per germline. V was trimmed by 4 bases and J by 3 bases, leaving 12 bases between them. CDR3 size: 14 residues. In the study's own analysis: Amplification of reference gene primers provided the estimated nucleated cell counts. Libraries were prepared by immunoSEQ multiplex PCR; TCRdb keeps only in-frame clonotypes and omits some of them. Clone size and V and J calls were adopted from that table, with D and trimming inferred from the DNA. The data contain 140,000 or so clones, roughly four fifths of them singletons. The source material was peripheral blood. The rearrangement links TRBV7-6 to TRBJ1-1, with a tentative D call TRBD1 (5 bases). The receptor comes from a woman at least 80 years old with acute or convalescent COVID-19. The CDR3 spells CASSWGVGDTEAFF. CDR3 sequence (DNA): TGTGCCAGCAGCTGGGGGGTCGGCGACACTGAAGCTTTCTTT.